The 5 T cell receptor beta chains listed next were all sequenced from one sample in a study of blood T cell repertoires in COVID-19. Clones were read by immunoSEQ multiplex PCR, and TCRdb kept only the in-frame ones, dropping some. Here the sample spans more than 200,000 clones, approximately 88% being singletons. Sequenced material: peripheral blood. The receptors originated from a young woman with COVID-19, enrolled during active disease.

The rearrangement joins TRBV24-1 to TRBJ1-2; a weak D match, TRBD1 (5 bases). The CDR3 has 14 amino acids. V lost 3 bases and J lost 4, with 11 bases in between. The germline gives CDR1 KGHDR, CDR2 SFDVKD. The CDR3 reads CATSDTGTPYGYTF. CDR3 nucleotides: TGTGCCACCAGTGATACCGGGACTCCCTATGGCTACACCTTC.

The V gene is TRBV2, the J gene TRBJ1-2; a weak D match, TRBD1 (6 bases). CDR3 size: 14 residues. V shed 1 base and J shed 4 bases, with 10 bases lying between them. The germline gives CDR1 SNHLY, CDR2 FYNNEI. DNA for the CDR3: TGTGCCAGCAGTGAAGACAGGGAGCGCTATGGCTACACCTTC. Its protein product is CASSEDRERYGYTF.

The chain employs TRBV2 and TRBJ1-6; 9 bases are a match to TRBD1. There are 13 residues in the CDR3. Germline-derived CDR1 and CDR2 are SNHLY and FYNNEI. The J segment lost 8 bases and the V segment lost 8 bases, leaving 4 bases of the junction unmatched. The CDR3 region has the DNA TGTGCCAGCGTGGGACAGGGTTATTCACCCCTCCACTTT. It translates to CASVGQGYSPLHF.

This clone has a handful of counts. The CDR3 DNA reads as TGTGCCAGCAGCCCCGAAGGCCCACTAGCGGGGGGCCCGAACACCGGGGAGCTGTTTTTT. Translated, it gives CASSPEGPLAGGPNTGELFF. The chain joins TRBV3-1 (or the pseudogene TRBV3-2) to TRBJ2-2; TRBD2 aligns across 12 bases. With V trimmed by 4 bases and J by 0 bases, 12 bases remained unmatched. CDR1 is LGHDT and CDR2 is YNNKEL in the germline V gene (reference sequence). The length of the CDR3 is 20 residues.

This clone occurred once. The genes are TRBV12-3 or TRBV12-4 and TRBJ2-7; maybe TRBD1 (5 bases). The CDR3 has 13 amino acids. V was cut by 5 bases and J by 5 bases, with 13 bases left in between. CDR3 sequence reads: CASSVQGPNEQYF. The CDR3 coding sequence is TGTGCCAGCAGTGTCCAGGGTCCCAACGAGCAGTACTTC.